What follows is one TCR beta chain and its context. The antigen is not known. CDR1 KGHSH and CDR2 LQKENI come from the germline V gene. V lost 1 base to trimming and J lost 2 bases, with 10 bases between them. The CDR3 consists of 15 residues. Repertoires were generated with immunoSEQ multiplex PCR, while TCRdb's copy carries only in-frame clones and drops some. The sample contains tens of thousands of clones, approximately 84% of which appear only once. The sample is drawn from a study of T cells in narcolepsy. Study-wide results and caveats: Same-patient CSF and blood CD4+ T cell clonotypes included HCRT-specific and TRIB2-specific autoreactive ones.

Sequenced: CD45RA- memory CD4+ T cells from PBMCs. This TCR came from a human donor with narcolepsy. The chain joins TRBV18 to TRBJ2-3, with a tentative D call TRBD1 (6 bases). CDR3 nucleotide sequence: TGTGCCAGCTCACCACAAGACAGGTTCACAGATACGCAGTATTTT. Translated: CASSPQDRFTDTQYF.